The 20 T cell receptor beta chains below were found in one sample sequenced in a study of T cell responses to AZD1222 COVID-19 vaccine. TCRdb's copy holds only in-frame clones and misses some; the assay was immunoSEQ multiplex PCR. The data hold more than 95,000 clones, with around nine tenths observed a single time. The sequenced sample was peripheral blood, obtained 28 days after the second dose of the MenACWY control vaccine. These receptors came from an adult who received the MenACWY meningococcal vaccine as a control.

This chain uses TRBV19 with TRBJ1-2; TRBD1 matches at 11 bases. Germline values: CDR1 LNHDA, CDR2 SQIVND (reference sequence). V gave up 5 bases and J gave up 6 bases; unmatched junction bases: 2. This CDR3 has 13 residues. The CDR3 nucleotides read TGTGCCAGTAGTGTGGACAGGGGGCATGGCTACACCTTC. Translating gives CASSVDRGHGYTF.

The V gene is TRBV5-1, the J gene TRBJ2-1; no definite D call. CDR1 is SGHRS, CDR2 YFSETQ, per germline. CDR3 length: 18 amino acids. V was pared by 3 bases and J by 0 bases, with 19 bases between. Written as DNA, the CDR3 is TGCGCCAGCAGCTCCCCTAGGCACGATGTCTTCTCCTACAATGAGCAGTTCTTC. Its translation: CASSSPRHDVFSYNEQFF.

The rearrangement uses TRBV5-1 and TRBJ2-1; 11 bases are a match to TRBD2. CDR3 length: 15 amino acids. The germline V gene encodes CDR1 SGHRS and CDR2 YFSETQ. Trimming cost V 1 base and J 4 bases; bases outside gene matches: 1. CDR3 sequence reads: CASSLRTSGYNEQFF. As DNA, the CDR3 is TGCGCCAGCAGCTTGAGGACTAGCGGGTACAATGAGCAGTTCTTC. The full variable domain, rest sourced from reference TRBV5-1 and TRBJ2-1, is KAGVTQTPRYLIKTRGQQVTLSCSPISGHRSVSWYQQTPGQGLQFLFEYFSETQRNKGNFPGRFSGRQFSNSRSEMNVSTLELGDSALYLCASSLRTSGYNEQFFGPGTRLTVL.

V gene TRBV18 combines with J gene TRBJ2-7, with 8 bases fitting TRBD1. The trim removed 4 bases at V and 5 bases at J, leaving 4 bases unmatched. The CDR3 sequence is 13 residues long. Germline V CDR1 and CDR2: KGHSH, LQKENI. The DNA for the CDR3 is TGTGCCAGCTCACGGACAGGGTCCGACGAGCAGTACTTC. Translated: CASSRTGSDEQYF.

This clone has more than one count but fewer than ten. The V and J genes are TRBV11-3 and TRBJ2-1; 9 bases match TRBD2. From germline, CDR1 is SGHNT and CDR2 YENEEA. The trim removed 4 bases at V and 2 bases at J, leaving 6 bases unmatched. There are 16 residues in the CDR3. The DNA for the CDR3 is TGTGCCAGCAGCTATTCGGGACTAGCTCCCTACAATGAGCAGTTCTTC. Amino acid sequence: CASSYSGLAPYNEQFF.

The chain carries TRBV6-1 and TRBJ1-6, with TRBD1 matching 7 bases. The J segment lost 4 bases and the V segment lost 6 bases, leaving 9 bases of the junction unmatched. The germline V gene has CDR1 MNHNS and CDR2 SASEGT. This CDR3 region has 16 residues. The CDR3 DNA sequence: TGTGCCAGCAGGGAACAGGGGCCAGCATATAATTCACCCCTCCACTTT. Its translation: CASREQGPAYNSPLHF.

V usage is TRBV27 and J usage is TRBJ1-4; 10 nucleotides match TRBD1. Per the germline V gene, CDR1 is MNHEY and CDR2 is SMNVEV (reference sequence). Trimming cost V 5 bases and J 12 bases; bases outside gene matches: 9. The CDR3 extends over 14 amino acids. The CDR3 region is CASSPRGGTGELFF. CDR3 DNA sequence: TGTGCCAGCAGTCCCCGAGGGGGGACAGGGGAACTGTTTTTT.

CDR3 DNA sequence: TGTGCCAGCTCACCACCCTCCCAGGGGGCGCGGGAGACCCAGTACTTC. Amino acid sequence: CASSPPSQGARETQYF. This chain joins TRBV18 and TRBJ2-5; TRBD1 matches 8 bases. In germline, CDR1 is KGHSH, CDR2 LQKENI. Trimming took 0 bases from V and 5 from J; bases not matched to a gene: 8. The CDR3 loop spans 16 amino acids.

This clone was detected once. The rearrangement uses TRBV27 and TRBJ1-5; D not resolved. The CDR3 spans 15 residues. Per the germline V gene, CDR1 is MNHEY and CDR2 is SMNVEV (reference sequence). V was clipped by 6 bases and J by 2 bases, with 14 bases between them. The CDR3 reads CASSSGVSGNQPQHF. The CDR3 nucleotides read TGTGCCAGCAGCTCGGGAGTGAGTGGCAATCAGCCCCAGCATTTT.

The chain uses TRBV6-1 and TRBJ1-6; 9 nucleotides align to TRBD1. With V trimmed by 4 bases and J by 4 bases, 8 bases remained unmatched. Per the germline V gene, CDR1 is MNHNS and CDR2 is SASEGT. The CDR3 spans 17 residues. DNA of the CDR3: TGTGCCAGCAGTGGCCGACAGGGGGGCCTATATAATTCACCCCTCCACTTT. It translates to CASSGRQGGLYNSPLHF.

The chain couples TRBV5-1 to TRBJ2-1, with TRBD1 matching over 8 bases. The CDR3 runs to 14 residues. Germline CDR1 is SGHRS and CDR2 is YFSETQ. V shed 4 bases, J shed 3 bases, and the junction held 3 bases outside the gene matches. The CDR3 protein is CASSQGQVYNEQFF. The CDR3 nucleotides read TGCGCCAGCAGCCAGGGACAGGTCTACAATGAGCAGTTCTTC.

This clone occurred once. This chain connects TRBV27 to TRBJ2-7, with D hard to call. Germline loops: CDR1 MNHEY, CDR2 SMNVEV (reference sequence). Trimming left V 0 bases short and J 2 bases short, with 14 bases between. This CDR3 is 16 amino acids long. CDR3 in amino acids: CASSLSAQEMAYEQYF. The CDR3 bases are TGTGCCAGCAGTTTATCCGCCCAGGAGATGGCCTACGAGCAGTACTTC.

This chain connects TRBV7-3 to TRBJ1-2; D is unresolved. The CDR3 extends over 16 amino acids. CDR1 and CDR2 from the germline V gene are SGHTA and FQGTGA. V lost 1 base to trimming and J lost 0 bases, with 12 bases between them. The CDR3 DNA reads TGTGCCAGCAGCTTAAGTCCCGGGGAAGCTAACTATGGCTACACCTTC. Translated, it gives CASSLSPGEANYGYTF. The full variable domain, its missing parts supplied by reference TRBV7-3 and TRBJ1-2, is GAGVSQTPSNKVTEKGKYVELRCDPISGHTALYWYRQSLGQGPEFLIYFQGTGAADDSGLPNDRFFAVRPEGSVSTLKIQRTERGDSAVYLCASSLSPGEANYGYTFGSGTRLTVV.

A note on this clone: The same CDR3 is also encoded by other DNA sequences in this sample. This chain joins TRBV5-1 and TRBJ1-4; 9 nucleotides line up with TRBD1. The trim removed 1 base at V and 5 bases at J, leaving 6 bases unmatched. The V gene's germline CDR1 is SGHRS and CDR2 YFSETQ. The CDR3 is 16 amino acids. The CDR3 loop is CASSLSTGGGNEKLFF. The CDR3 DNA sequence: TGCGCCAGCAGCTTGTCTACAGGGGGCGGCAATGAAAAACTGTTTTTT. Variable domain in full (rest from reference TRBV5-1 and TRBJ1-4): KAGVTQTPRYLIKTRGQQVTLSCSPISGHRSVSWYQQTPGQGLQFLFEYFSETQRNKGNFPGRFSGRQFSNSRSEMNVSTLELGDSALYLCASSLSTGGGNEKLFFGSGTQLSVL.

The chain is built from TRBV28 and TRBJ2-7; 9 bases agree with TRBD1. With V trimmed by 5 bases and J by 5 bases, 4 bases remained unmatched. Germline V CDR1 and CDR2: MDHEN, SYDVKM. The CDR3 sequence is 13 residues long. CDR3 DNA: TGTGCCAGCAGTGGGACAGGGTTCAACGAGCAGTACTTC. This codes for CASSGTGFNEQYF.

In its sample, this clone was seen a few times. This chain links TRBV10-1 with TRBJ1-5; weak D call: TRBD1 (6 bases). The germline CDR1 and CDR2 sequences are WNHNN and SYGVQD (reference sequence). V lost 10 bases and J 0 bases, leaving 22 bases between the germline ends. The CDR3 runs to 17 residues. The chain's CDR3 is CAILSSQQGYSNQPQHF. CDR3 DNA: TGCGCCATTTTAAGTTCCCAACAGGGCTATAGCAATCAGCCCCAGCATTTT.

This clone was detected once. V usage is TRBV7-2 and J usage is TRBJ2-1; 8 bases are a match to TRBD2. The germline gives CDR1 SGHTA, CDR2 FQGNSA. V gave up 3 bases and J gave up 12 bases; unmatched junction bases: 13. The CDR3 is made up of 15 amino acids. The chain's CDR3 is CASSLRGDPTFGQFF. CDR3 DNA: TGTGCCAGCAGCTTGCGGGGGGATCCCACTTTTGGGCAGTTCTTC. Full variable domain (remainder filled in from reference TRBV7-2 and TRBJ2-1): GAGVSQSPSNKVTEKGKDVELRCDPISGHTALYWYRQSLGQGLEFLIYFQGNSAPDKSGLPSDRFSAERTGGSVSTLTIQRTQQEDSAVYLCASSLRGDPTFGQFFGPGTRLTVL.

The chain joins TRBV28 to TRBJ1-5, with D maybe TRBD1 (5 bases). The CDR3 extends over 16 amino acids. Germline V CDR1 and CDR2: MDHEN, SYDVKM. V was trimmed by 7 bases and J by 1 base, leaving 17 bases between them. The CDR3 reads CASNRIRALSNQPQHF. CDR3 sequence (DNA): TGTGCCAGCAATAGAATCAGGGCGTTGAGCAATCAGCCCCAGCATTTT. The variable domain in full, completed from reference TRBV28 and TRBJ1-5, reads DVKVTQSSRYLVKRTGEKVFLECVQDMDHENMFWYRQDPGLGLRLIYFSYDVKMKEKGDIPEGYSVSREKKERFSLILESASTNQTSMYLCASNRIRALSNQPQHFGDGTRLSIL.

CDR3 residues: CALTSNEQFF. The CDR3 region has the DNA TGCGCCTTAACGAGCAATGAGCAGTTCTTC. V and J are TRBV23-1 and TRBJ2-1; D ambiguous. TRBV23-1 is noted as an ORF with a role that remains uncertain. Trimming shortened V by 11 bases and J by 6 bases, and 8 bases separated the two germline ends. This CDR3 contains 10 residues.

The rearrangement uses TRBV2 and TRBJ2-1, with 10 bases identical to TRBD1. CDR1 is SNHLY, CDR2 FYNNEI, per germline. V shed 5 bases and J 3 bases; nucleotides not matched to a gene: 4. CDR3 length: 15 amino acids. In DNA form, the CDR3 reads TGTGCCAGCAGTCGGGACAGGGGCGACTACAATGAGCAGTTCTTC. Translation: CASSRDRGDYNEQFF.